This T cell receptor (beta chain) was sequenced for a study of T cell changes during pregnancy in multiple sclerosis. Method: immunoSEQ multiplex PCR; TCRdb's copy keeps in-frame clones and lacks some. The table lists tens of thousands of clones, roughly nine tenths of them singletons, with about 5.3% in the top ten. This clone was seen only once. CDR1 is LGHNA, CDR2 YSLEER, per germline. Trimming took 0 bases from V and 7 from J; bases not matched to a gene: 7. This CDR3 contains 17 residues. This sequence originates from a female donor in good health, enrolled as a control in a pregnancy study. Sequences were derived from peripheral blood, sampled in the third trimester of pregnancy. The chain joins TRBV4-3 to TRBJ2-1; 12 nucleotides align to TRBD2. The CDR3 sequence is CASSQDLRTSGGNEQFF. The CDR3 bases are TGCGCCAGCAGCCAAGATCTACGCACTAGCGGGGGGAATGAGCAGTTCTTC.